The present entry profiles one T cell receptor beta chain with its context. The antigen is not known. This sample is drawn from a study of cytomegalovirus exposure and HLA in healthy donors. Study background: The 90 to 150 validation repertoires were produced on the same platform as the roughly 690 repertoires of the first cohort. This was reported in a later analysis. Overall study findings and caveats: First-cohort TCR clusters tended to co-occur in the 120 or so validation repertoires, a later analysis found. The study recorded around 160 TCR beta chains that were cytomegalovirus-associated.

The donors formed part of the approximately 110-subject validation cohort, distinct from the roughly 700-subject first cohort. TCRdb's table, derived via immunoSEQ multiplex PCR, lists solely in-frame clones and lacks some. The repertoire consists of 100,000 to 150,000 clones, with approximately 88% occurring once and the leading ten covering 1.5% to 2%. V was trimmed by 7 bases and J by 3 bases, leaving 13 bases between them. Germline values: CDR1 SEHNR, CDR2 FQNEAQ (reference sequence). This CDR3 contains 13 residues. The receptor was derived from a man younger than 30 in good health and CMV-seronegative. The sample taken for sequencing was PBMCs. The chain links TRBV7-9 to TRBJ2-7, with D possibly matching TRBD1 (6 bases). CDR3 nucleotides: TGTGCCAGCAACACACCAGGGGACTACGAGCAGTACTTC. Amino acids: CASNTPGDYEQYF.